The 8 T cell receptor beta chains listed next were all sequenced from one sample in a study of shared clonotypes between healthy human individuals. TCRdb's table, derived via immunoSEQ multiplex PCR, lists solely in-frame clones and lacks some. The sample has millions of clones, 93% seen once. The sample taken for sequencing was naive CD4+ T cells from PBMCs. The sample's subset: CD45RA+ positively selected. The origin of the receptors is a man younger than 30 in good health. Some clones in this sample may be carry-over from other donors' samples.

Points on this clone: The same CDR3 is also encoded by other DNA sequences in this sample. The chain uses TRBV9 and TRBJ1-4, with D possibly TRBD1 on 6 matching bases. The CDR3 has 15 residues. CDR1 SGDLS and CDR2 YYNGEE come from the germline V gene. With 3 bases removed from V and 8 bases from J, the gap between germline ends came to 17 bases. CDR3 protein: CASSATDRRGEKLFF. In DNA form, the CDR3 reads TGTGCCAGCAGCGCCACTGACAGGAGAGGAGAAAAACTGTTTTTT.

The chain combines TRBV27 with TRBJ2-3; 8 bases match TRBD1. Germline V CDR1 and CDR2: MNHEY, SMNVEV (reference sequence). The CDR3 sequence is 17 residues long. Trimming cost V 3 bases and J 1 base; bases outside gene matches: 9. CDR3 loop: CASSFFPRQGRTDTQYF. The DNA of the CDR3 is TGTGCCAGCAGTTTCTTTCCTAGACAGGGGCGCACAGATACGCAGTATTTT.

The gene calls are TRBV27 and TRBJ1-5, with no clear D. The CDR3 spans 14 residues. Germline loops: CDR1 MNHEY, CDR2 SMNVEV (reference sequence). The V and J ends lost 2 bases and 1 base respectively, with 6 bases between them. The DNA of the CDR3 is TGTGCCAGCAGTTTAATAGGGAGCAATCAGCCCCAGCATTTT. It is translated as CASSLIGSNQPQHF.

The V gene is TRBV28, the J gene TRBJ2-5; 15 nucleotides match TRBD2. Germline CDR1 reads MDHEN; CDR2 reads SYDVKM. The CDR3 runs 20 residues. J was trimmed by 1 base and V by 4 bases; bases with no gene match: 13. The CDR3 DNA sequence: TGTGCCAGCAGTTCTACCGGGACTAGCGGGAGGTTGGGGGGCCAAGAGACCCAGTACTTC. The encoded protein is CASSSTGTSGRLGGQETQYF.

The chain employs TRBV6-6 and TRBJ1-1, with D possibly matching TRBD1 (5 bases). V dropped 7 bases and J dropped 4 bases, with 13 bases sitting between them. CDR3 length equals 13 residues. CDR1 and CDR2 from the germline V gene are MNHNY and SVGAGI (reference sequence). In nucleotides, the CDR3 is TGTGCCAGCACCTTACGTGGGGGCACTGAAGCTTTCTTT. Translating it yields CASTLRGGTEAFF.

The V and J genes are TRBV7-2 and TRBJ2-5; tentative D call: TRBD1 (6 bases). Between the trimmed V and J ends, which lost 5 bases and 2 bases, there was a span of 18 bases. CDR3 length: 16 amino acids. Germline V lookup: CDR1 SGHTA, CDR2 FQGNSA. The DNA of the CDR3 is TGTGCCAGCAGCCTCAGACAGGCAACGGTACAAGAGACCCAGTACTTC. This translates into CASSLRQATVQETQYF.

The table lists this clone with a count of one. The V call is TRBV28, the J call TRBJ2-1; D ambiguous. Germline V lookup: CDR1 MDHEN, CDR2 SYDVKM. The CDR3 extends over 14 amino acids. V lost 5 bases and J 2 bases, leaving 10 bases between the germline ends. The CDR3, as DNA: TGTGCCAGCAGTCCCGGACGGACCTACAATGAGCAGTTCTTC. Translating gives CASSPGRTYNEQFF.

Only a few counts were recorded for this clone. The sample carries other DNA sequences with the same CDR3. The rearrangement uses TRBV5-4 and TRBJ2-1; TRBD1 aligns across 7 bases. The CDR3 totals 14 residues. V lost 0 bases, J lost 6 bases, and 3 bases stayed unmatched. Germline V CDR1 and CDR2: SGHNT, YYREEE (reference sequence). In nucleotides, the CDR3 is TGTGCCAGCAGCTTGGGGCCAGGGGGCAATGAGCAGTTCTTC. It encodes CASSLGPGGNEQFF.